Reported below is one T cell receptor beta chain. This clonotype was recorded many times. No cognate antigen has been identified for it. Its ends do not fully match the called genes, so a read error is possible. Per the germline V gene (reference sequence), SEHNR is the CDR1 and FQNEAQ is the CDR2. Including cysteine and phenylalanine, the CDR3 has 16 amino acids. The CDR3 DNA has 48 bases and is translated from base 1. This entry is derived from a study of regulatory T cells in long-lasting Graves disease (dated by TCRdb to about 2021). At the level of the whole study: Persistent Graves' disease was defined as persistently positive TSH receptor autoantibodies together with antithyroid drug treatment for over 5 years. Patients with persistent Graves' disease were compared with patients with newly diagnosed Graves' disease using TCR sequencing and RNA sequencing of peripheral blood. The study took place in China and was registered as a clinical trial. A total of roughly 35 samples underwent TCR sequencing: approximately 13 from persistent and some 20 from newly diagnosed Graves' disease patients. On average, persistent Graves' disease patients in the clinical cohort had been on antithyroid drugs for around ten years.

Library construction relied on multiplex PCR. Reads for this sample came from an Illumina HiSeq 4000. iRepertoire HTBI primers and Arm-PCR amplification of CDR3 regions were used to construct TCR beta libraries. Before sequencing, the PCR products underwent gel purification. Concerning the study's data processing: Gene usage analysis of CDR3 amino acid clonotypes used the 62 TRBV and 11 to 15 TRBJ segments found across samples. COPE and FqMerger were used to merge filtered high-quality paired reads into contigs. Contigs were aligned with BLAST to IMGT TRBV, TRBD and TRBJ reference genes, and CDR3 was defined per IMGT. Highly expanded clones were defined as clonotypes with a frequency above 0.1%. Shannon entropy was used to measure repertoire diversity, and the Gini coefficient was used to measure V-J evenness. Public clonotypes were defined as clonotypes shared by more than one individual. TCRdb cleaned the public reads at Q25 with fastp, built clones with MiXCR and kept in-frame beta chains. Rows with a matching CDR3 protein are joined into one entry that keeps the most common DNA and genes. The V and J calls shown here were made by TCRdb, not taken from the authors' results. This sample comprises about 290,000 distinct CDR3 sequences, 20% to 25% of them detected only once. The ten largest clones capture roughly three fifths of the sample.

Study-level results and caveats: Compared with newly diagnosed patients, persistent Graves' disease patients had lower TCR Shannon entropy and fewer highly expanded clones, which suggests clonal expansion. Only the TCR beta chain was sequenced and analyzed. Because the primary lesion, thyroid tissue, could not be accessed, the study looked at peripheral blood alone. The authors noted that the small sample size was a limitation that may lower accuracy. Preferential use of TRBV28, TRBJ1-2 and TRBJ2-5 was observed in persistent disease, whereas TRBV20-1 and TRBJ2-1 were favored in newly diagnosed disease. A larger number of public clonotypes was shared among persistent patients (about 2,700) than among newly diagnosed patients (about 990).

The time point label corresponds to: persistent/refractory GD, antithyroid drugs over 5 years with positive TRAb. RNA was extracted from PBMCs in TRIzol for both TCR sequencing and RNA sequencing. The diagnosis of Graves' disease was made according to American Thyroid Association guidelines. The patients came from an endocrinology department in Xi'an, China. From each patient, about 9.7 milliliters of peripheral blood was collected into an EDTA anticoagulant tube. Ficoll Paque Plus density gradient separation was used to isolate PBMCs, and no further T cell sorting was done. An Agilent 2100 Bioanalyzer and agarose gel were used to assess RNA quality, and a NanoDrop 2000 was used to measure RNA concentration.

Material: peripheral blood mononuclear cells (PBMCs), obtained when the disease was refractory, from a patient treated with antithyroid drugs. The receptor's source is a female donor with Graves disease. The rearranged chain carries TRBV7-9 and TRBJ1-2; the junction holds 8 bases that match TRBD1. CDR3 region: CASSPRVTGDNHGYTF. The DNA reads TGTGCCAGCAGCCCACGAGTGACAGGGGATAACCATGGCTACACCTTC.